These T cell receptor beta chains were read from a single sample in a study of molecular identifiers for immune sequencing clone quantification. TCRdb re-called the PCR reads through MiXCR, storing one row per CDR3 protein. The sample lists 85,000 to 100,000 distinct CDR3 sequences; 21% were seen once. Sequenced material: naive CD8+ T cells from blood, with Jurkat cell RNA spiked in. These receptors originate from a human donor in good health. Some libraries in this study had Jurkat cell RNA spiked in. Each CDR3 is given with its conserved first and last residue. A D gene is named only where the DNA matches it firmly. Where a row states a size, it is once, few, many or the class of an expanded clone; other rows omit it.

length: 14
D: TRBD1
size: .
J: TRBJ2-7
V: TRBV5-5
CDR3: CASSLGTGDYGQYF
DNA: TGTGCCAGCAGCTTGGGAACAGGGGATTACGGGCAGTACTTC

length: 15
D: .
size: many
J: TRBJ2-3
V: TRBV19
CDR3: CASSTRQGRPDTQYF
DNA: TGTGCCAGTAGTACCCGCCAGGGGCGGCCAGATACGCAGTATTTT

length: 15
D: TRBD2
size: few
J: TRBJ2-1
V: TRBV9
CDR3: CASSVVGGSRGEQFF
DNA: TGTGCCAGCAGCGTGGTTGGCGGGAGTCGGGGTGAGCAGTTCTTC

length: 15
D: .
size: few
J: TRBJ1-2
V: TRBV12-3/TRBV12-4
CDR3: CASSRTSASNYGYTF
DNA: TGTGCCAGCAGTCGGACGTCGGCTTCAAACTATGGCTACACCTTC

length: 14
D: TRBD1
size: many
J: TRBJ2-1
V: TRBV7-7
CDR3: CASSTTTGLNEQFF
DNA: TGTGCCAGCAGCACAACGACAGGGCTCAATGAGCAGTTCTTC

length: 15
D: .
size: many
J: TRBJ1-5
V: TRBV7-2
CDR3: CASSLWSGKHQPQHF
DNA: TGTGCCAGCAGCTTATGGTCCGGGAAACATCAGCCCCAGCATTTT

length: 15
D: TRBD2
size: few
J: TRBJ2-5
V: TRBV6-1
CDR3: CASSYGLARKETQYF
DNA: TGTGCCAGCAGTTACGGACTAGCGCGGAAAGAGACCCAGTACTTC

length: 14
D: .
size: .
J: TRBJ2-7
V: TRBV20-1
CDR3: CSARHTSNSYEQYF
DNA: TGCAGTGCTAGGCACACTTCAAACTCCTACGAGCAGTACTTC

length: 13
D: .
size: many
J: TRBJ2-3
V: TRBV7-9
CDR3: CASSLEGADTQYF
DNA: TGTGCCAGCAGTTTGGAGGGGGCAGATACGCAGTATTTT

length: 16
D: TRBD1
size: many
J: TRBJ2-5
V: TRBV7-6
CDR3: CASSSWTGVAQETQYF
DNA: TGTGCCAGCAGCTCCTGGACAGGGGTTGCCCAAGAGACCCAGTACTTC

length: 15
D: TRBD1
size: many
J: TRBJ2-7
V: TRBV19
CDR3: CASSMVVEGAGEQYF
DNA: TGTGCCAGTAGTATGGTCGTAGAGGGGGCCGGCGAGCAGTACTTC

length: 14
D: .
size: .
J: TRBJ1-5
V: TRBV27
CDR3: CASSLMGNNQPQHF
DNA: TGTGCCAGCAGTTTAATGGGAAACAATCAGCCCCAGCATTTT

length: 14
D: .
size: .
J: TRBJ2-7
V: TRBV11-2
CDR3: CASSGTGEPYEQYF
DNA: TGTGCCAGCAGTGGGACGGGCGAACCCTACGAGCAGTACTTC

length: 14
D: TRBD2
size: .
J: TRBJ2-2
V: TRBV29-1
CDR3: CSVDGGRGAGELFF
DNA: TGCAGCGTTGACGGCGGGAGAGGTGCCGGGGAGCTGTTTTTT

length: 17
D: .
size: few
J: TRBJ2-7
V: TRBV3-1
CDR3: CASSHPNRDGRRYEQYF
DNA: TGTGCCAGCAGCCATCCCAACCGGGACGGACGGCGGTACGAGCAGTACTTC

length: 13
D: .
size: .
J: TRBJ2-1
V: TRBV19
CDR3: CARSIYGGNEQFF
DNA: TGTGCCCGTAGTATCTATGGGGGCAATGAGCAGTTCTTC

length: 14
D: .
size: many
J: TRBJ2-2
V: TRBV6-2/TRBV6-3
CDR3: CASSQDRYTGELFF
DNA: TGTGCCAGCAGTCAAGACAGATACACCGGGGAGCTGTTTTTT

length: 18
D: .
size: few
J: TRBJ2-2
V: TRBV7-2
CDR3: CASSLGPWGGAYTGELFF
DNA: TGTGCCAGCAGCTTAGGCCCATGGGGGGGGGCCTACACCGGGGAGCTGTTTTTT

length: 14
D: .
size: .
J: TRBJ2-1
V: TRBV20-1
CDR3: CSARDSSSYNEQFF
DNA: TGCAGTGCTAGGGACAGTTCCTCCTACAATGAGCAGTTCTTC

length: 18
D: .
size: many
J: TRBJ2-6
V: TRBV6-6
CDR3: CASKEGWGLSSGANVLTF
DNA: TGTGCCAGCAAGGAGGGTTGGGGGCTGAGCTCTGGGGCCAACGTCCTGACTTTC

length: 19
D: TRBD1
size: .
J: TRBJ2-1
V: TRBV3-1
CDR3: CASRPNAGDRGPNYNEQFF
DNA: TGTGCCAGCCGACCGAATGCCGGGGACAGGGGACCCAATTACAATGAGCAGTTCTTC

length: 12
D: .
size: many
J: TRBJ2-7
V: TRBV7-9
CDR3: CASSQLGGEQYF
DNA: TGTGCCAGCAGCCAACTAGGGGGGGAGCAGTACTTC

length: 16
D: .
size: many
J: TRBJ2-7
V: TRBV10-3
CDR3: CAISESKTDHSYEQYF
DNA: TGTGCCATCAGTGAGTCGAAGACAGATCACTCCTACGAGCAGTACTTC

length: 14
D: .
size: many
J: TRBJ2-3
V: TRBV10-2
CDR3: CASSVGLGPDTQYF
DNA: TGCGCCAGCAGTGTTGGGTTGGGCCCAGATACGCAGTATTTT

length: 18
D: TRBD2
size: .
J: TRBJ2-1
V: TRBV24-1
CDR3: CATSDGTSGLSSYNEQLF
DNA: TGTGCCACCAGTGATGGGACTAGCGGATTGAGCTCCTACAATGAGCAGCTCTTC

length: 17
D: TRBD1
size: .
J: TRBJ2-7
V: TRBV14
CDR3: CASSDFNSGTGDTPGHF
DNA: TGTGCCAGCAGCGATTTTAATTCCGGGACAGGGGATACCCCTGGGCACTTC

length: 16
D: TRBD1
size: few
J: TRBJ2-7
V: TRBV2
CDR3: CASSVELQGAFYEQYF
DNA: TGTGCCAGCAGTGTAGAATTACAGGGGGCGTTCTACGAGCAGTACTTC

length: 18
D: TRBD2
size: .
J: TRBJ2-3
V: TRBV4-3
CDR3: CASSQEPTSGVALDTQCF
DNA: TGCGCCAGCAGCCAAGAACCTACTAGCGGGGTGGCTCTGGATACGCAGTGTTTT

length: 16
D: TRBD1
size: many
J: TRBJ2-7
V: TRBV4-3
CDR3: CASSQDGTGPSYEQYF
DNA: TGCGCCAGCAGCCAAGATGGGACAGGGCCCAGCTACGAGCAGTACTTC

length: 13
D: .
size: few
J: TRBJ2-5
V: TRBV7-9
CDR3: CASSLVSGETQYF
DNA: TGTGCCAGCAGCTTAGTATCCGGAGAGACCCAGTACTTC

length: 15
D: .
size: many
J: TRBJ1-1
V: TRBV6-2/TRBV6-3
CDR3: CASSWDGSLGSEAFF
DNA: TGTGCCAGCAGTTGGGACGGATCCCTAGGGTCTGAAGCTTTCTTT

length: 15
D: TRBD2
size: many
J: TRBJ2-5
V: TRBV12-3/TRBV12-4
CDR3: CASSFTSGDQETQYF
DNA: TGTGCCAGCAGTTTTACTAGCGGGGACCAAGAGACCCAGTACTTC

length: 16
D: .
size: many
J: TRBJ1-1
V: TRBV4-2
CDR3: CASNHGEQPLNTEAFF
DNA: TGTGCCAGCAACCACGGAGAACAGCCCCTGAACACTGAAGCTTTCTTT

length: 13
D: TRBD1
size: many
J: TRBJ2-7
V: TRBV29-1
CDR3: CSVEGTGDNEQYF
DNA: TGCAGCGTTGAAGGGACAGGGGATAACGAGCAGTACTTC

length: 20
D: .
size: .
J: TRBJ1-5
V: TRBV4-2
CDR3: CASGPSAITQWSGPNQPQHF
DNA: TGTGCCAGCGGCCCCAGTGCCATTACACAGTGGTCGGGGCCCAATCAGCCCCAGCATTTT